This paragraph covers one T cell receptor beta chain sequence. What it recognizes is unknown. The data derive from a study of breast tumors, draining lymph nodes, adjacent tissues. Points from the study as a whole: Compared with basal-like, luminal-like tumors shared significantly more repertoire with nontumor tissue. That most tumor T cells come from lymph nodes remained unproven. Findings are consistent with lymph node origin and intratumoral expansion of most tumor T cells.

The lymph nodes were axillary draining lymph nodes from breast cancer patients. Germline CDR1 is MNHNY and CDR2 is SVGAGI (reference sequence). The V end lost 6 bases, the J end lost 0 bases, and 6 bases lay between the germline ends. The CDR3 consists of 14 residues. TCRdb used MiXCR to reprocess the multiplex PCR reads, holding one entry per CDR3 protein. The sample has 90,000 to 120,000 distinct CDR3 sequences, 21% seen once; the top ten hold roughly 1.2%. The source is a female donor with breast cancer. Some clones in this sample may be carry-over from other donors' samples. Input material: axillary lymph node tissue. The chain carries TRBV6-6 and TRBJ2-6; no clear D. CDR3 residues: CASSPTSGANVLTF. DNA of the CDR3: TGTGCCAGCAGCCCCACCTCTGGGGCCAACGTCCTGACTTTC.